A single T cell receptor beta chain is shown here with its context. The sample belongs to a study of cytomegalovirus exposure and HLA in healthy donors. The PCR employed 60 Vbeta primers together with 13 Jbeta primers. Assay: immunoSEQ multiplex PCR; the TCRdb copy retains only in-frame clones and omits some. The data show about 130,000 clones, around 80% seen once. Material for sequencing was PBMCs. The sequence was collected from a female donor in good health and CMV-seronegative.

The DNA of the CDR3 is TGTGCCAGCTCACCCTCCAGAAACTACGAGCAGTACTTC. It codes for CASSPSRNYEQYF. V is TRBV18 and J is TRBJ2-7; D not resolved. This CDR3 spans 13 amino acids. V was clipped by 3 bases and J by 3 bases, with 9 bases between them. Germline-derived CDR1 and CDR2 are KGHSH and LQKENI.